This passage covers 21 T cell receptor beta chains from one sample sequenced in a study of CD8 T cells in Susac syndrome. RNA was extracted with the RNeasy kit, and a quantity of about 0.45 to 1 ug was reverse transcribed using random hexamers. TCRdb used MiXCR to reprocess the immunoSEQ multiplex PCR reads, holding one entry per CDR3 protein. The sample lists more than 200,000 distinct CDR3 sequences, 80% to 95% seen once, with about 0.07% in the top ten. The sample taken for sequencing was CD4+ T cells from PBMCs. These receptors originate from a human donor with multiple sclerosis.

The CDR3 sequence is CAWSSRDRGLMDTQYF. The CDR3 bases are TGTGCCTGGAGTAGCCGGGACAGAGGCTTGATGGATACGCAGTATTTT. The chain is built from TRBV30 and TRBJ2-3, with 7 bases identical to TRBD1. The germline V gene encodes CDR1 GTSNPN and CDR2 SVGIG (reference sequence). The CDR3 has 16 residues. The J segment lost 6 bases and the V segment lost 2 bases, leaving 14 bases of the junction unmatched.

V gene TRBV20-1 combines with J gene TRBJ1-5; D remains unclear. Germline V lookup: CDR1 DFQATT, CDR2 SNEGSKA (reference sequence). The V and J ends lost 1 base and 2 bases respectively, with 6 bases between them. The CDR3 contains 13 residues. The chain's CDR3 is CSARVGGNQPQHF. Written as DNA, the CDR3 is TGCAGTGCTAGAGTCGGGGGCAATCAGCCCCAGCATTTT.

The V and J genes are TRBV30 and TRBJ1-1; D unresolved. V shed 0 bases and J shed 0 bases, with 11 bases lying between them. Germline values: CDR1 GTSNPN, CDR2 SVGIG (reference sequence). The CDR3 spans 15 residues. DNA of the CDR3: TGTGCCTGGAGTGTGAGTAAGTACATGAACACTGAAGCTTTCTTT. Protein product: CAWSVSKYMNTEAFF. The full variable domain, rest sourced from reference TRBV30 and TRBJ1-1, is SQTIHQWPATLVQPVGSPLSLECTVEGTSNPNLYWYRQAAGRGLQLLFYSVGIGQISSEVPQNLSASRPQDRQFILSSKKLLLSDSGFYLCAWSVSKYMNTEAFFGQGTRLTVV.

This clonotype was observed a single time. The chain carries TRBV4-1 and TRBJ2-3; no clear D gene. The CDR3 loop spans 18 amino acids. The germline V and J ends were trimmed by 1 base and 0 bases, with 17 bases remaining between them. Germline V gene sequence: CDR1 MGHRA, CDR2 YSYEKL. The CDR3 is CASSQGPQTSPSTDTQYF. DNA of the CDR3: TGCGCCAGCAGCCAAGGACCGCAGACCTCTCCTAGCACAGATACGCAGTATTTT.

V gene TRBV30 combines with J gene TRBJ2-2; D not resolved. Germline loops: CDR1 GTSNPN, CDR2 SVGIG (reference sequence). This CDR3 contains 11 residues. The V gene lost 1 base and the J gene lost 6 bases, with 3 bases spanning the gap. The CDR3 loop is CAWSGPGELFF. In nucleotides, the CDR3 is TGTGCCTGGAGTGGACCCGGGGAGCTGTTTTTT.

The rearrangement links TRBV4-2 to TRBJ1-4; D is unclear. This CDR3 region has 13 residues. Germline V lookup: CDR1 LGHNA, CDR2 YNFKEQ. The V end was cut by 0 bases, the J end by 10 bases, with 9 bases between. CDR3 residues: CASSQEPYRKLFF. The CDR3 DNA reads TGTGCCAGCAGCCAAGAACCCTACCGAAAACTGTTTTTT.

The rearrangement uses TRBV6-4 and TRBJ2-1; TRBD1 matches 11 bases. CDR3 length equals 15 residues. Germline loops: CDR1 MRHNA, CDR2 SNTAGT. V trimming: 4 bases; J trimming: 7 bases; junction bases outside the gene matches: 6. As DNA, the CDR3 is TGTGCCAGCAGTGTTTTAGGACAGGGGGCGAATGAGCAGTTCTTC. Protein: CASSVLGQGANEQFF.

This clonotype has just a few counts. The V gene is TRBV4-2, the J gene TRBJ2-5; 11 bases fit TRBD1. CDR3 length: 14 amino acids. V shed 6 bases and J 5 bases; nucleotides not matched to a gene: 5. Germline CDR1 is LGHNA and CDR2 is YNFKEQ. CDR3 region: CASSPGTGGETQYF. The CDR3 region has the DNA TGTGCCAGCAGTCCCGGGACAGGGGGGGAGACCCAGTACTTC.

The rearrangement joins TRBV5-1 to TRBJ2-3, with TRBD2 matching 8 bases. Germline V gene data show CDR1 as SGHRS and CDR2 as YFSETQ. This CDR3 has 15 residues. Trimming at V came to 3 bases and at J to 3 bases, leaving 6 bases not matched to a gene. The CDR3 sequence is CASSYTGGLTDTQYF. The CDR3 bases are TGCGCCAGCAGCTATACGGGGGGGCTTACAGATACGCAGTATTTT.

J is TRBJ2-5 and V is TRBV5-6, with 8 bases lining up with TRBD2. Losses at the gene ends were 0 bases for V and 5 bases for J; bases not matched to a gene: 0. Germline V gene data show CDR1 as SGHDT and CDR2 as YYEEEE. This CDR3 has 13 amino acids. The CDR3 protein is CASSLGLAETQYF. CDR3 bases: TGTGCCAGCAGCTTGGGACTAGCGGAGACCCAGTACTTC.

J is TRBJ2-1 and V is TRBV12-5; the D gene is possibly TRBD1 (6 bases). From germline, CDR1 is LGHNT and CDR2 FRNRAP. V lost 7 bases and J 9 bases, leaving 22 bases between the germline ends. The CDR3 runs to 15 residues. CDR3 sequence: CASDQPGPIQGEQFF. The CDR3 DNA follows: TGTGCTAGTGATCAACCGGGCCCTATACAGGGTGAGCAGTTCTTC.

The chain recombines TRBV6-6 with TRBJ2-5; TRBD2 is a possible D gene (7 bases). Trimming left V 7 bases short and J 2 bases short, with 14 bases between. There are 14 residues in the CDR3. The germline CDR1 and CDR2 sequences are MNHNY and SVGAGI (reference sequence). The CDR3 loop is CASTDGGLQETQYF. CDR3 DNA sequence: TGTGCCAGCACCGACGGGGGGCTGCAAGAGACCCAGTACTTC.

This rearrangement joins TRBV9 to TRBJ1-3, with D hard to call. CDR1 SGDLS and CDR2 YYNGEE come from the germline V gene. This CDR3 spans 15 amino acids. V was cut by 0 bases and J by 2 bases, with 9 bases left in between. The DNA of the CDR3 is TGTGCCAGCAGCGTAGTAGCGGGAACTGGAAACACCATATATTTT. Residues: CASSVVAGTGNTIYF. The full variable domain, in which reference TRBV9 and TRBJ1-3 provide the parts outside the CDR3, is DSGVTQTPKHLITATGQRVTLRCSPRSGDLSVYWYQQSLDQGLQFLIQYYNGEERAKGNILERFSAQQFPDLHSELNLSSLELGDSALYFCASSVVAGTGNTIYFGEGSWLTVV.

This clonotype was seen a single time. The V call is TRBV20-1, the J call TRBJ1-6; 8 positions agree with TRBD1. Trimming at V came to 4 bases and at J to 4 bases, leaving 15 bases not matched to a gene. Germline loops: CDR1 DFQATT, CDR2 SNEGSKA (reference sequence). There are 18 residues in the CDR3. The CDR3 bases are TGCAGTGCTAAACCCTTTAATGCCGGGACAGGTTATAATTCACCCCTCCACTTT. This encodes CSAKPFNAGTGYNSPLHF.

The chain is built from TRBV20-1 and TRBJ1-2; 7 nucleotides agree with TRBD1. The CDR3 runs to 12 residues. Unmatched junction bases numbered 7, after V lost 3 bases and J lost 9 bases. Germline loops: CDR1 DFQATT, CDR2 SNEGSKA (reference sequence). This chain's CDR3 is CSARGQSQRYTF. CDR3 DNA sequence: TGCAGTGCTAGGGGACAGTCTCAACGCTACACCTTC.

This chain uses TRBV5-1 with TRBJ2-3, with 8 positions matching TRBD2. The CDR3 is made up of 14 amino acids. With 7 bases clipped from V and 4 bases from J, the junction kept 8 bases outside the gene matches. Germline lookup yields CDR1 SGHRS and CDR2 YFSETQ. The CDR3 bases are TGCGCCAGCCAAGACACGGGAGGGGCAGATACGCAGTATTTT. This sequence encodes CASQDTGGADTQYF.

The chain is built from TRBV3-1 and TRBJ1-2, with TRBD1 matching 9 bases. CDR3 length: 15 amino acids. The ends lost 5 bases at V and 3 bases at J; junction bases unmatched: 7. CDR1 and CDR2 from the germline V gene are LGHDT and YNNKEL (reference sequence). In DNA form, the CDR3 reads TGTGCCAGCAGCTCGACAGGGGGGAGGGACTATGGCTACACCTTC. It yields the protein CASSSTGGRDYGYTF.

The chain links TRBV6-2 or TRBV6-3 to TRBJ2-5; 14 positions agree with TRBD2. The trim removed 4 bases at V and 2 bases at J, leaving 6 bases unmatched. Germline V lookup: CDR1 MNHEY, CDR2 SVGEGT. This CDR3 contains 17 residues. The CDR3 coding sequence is TGTGCCAGCAGTTCAGGGACTAGCGGGAGCGGACAAGAGACCCAGTACTTC. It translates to CASSSGTSGSGQETQYF.

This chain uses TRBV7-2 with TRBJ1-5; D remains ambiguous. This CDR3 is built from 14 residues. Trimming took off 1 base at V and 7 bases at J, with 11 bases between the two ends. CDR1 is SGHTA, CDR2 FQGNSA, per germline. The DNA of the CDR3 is TGTGCCAGCAGCTTAGTTTCCGAGGGACAGCCCCAGCATTTT. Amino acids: CASSLVSEGQPQHF.

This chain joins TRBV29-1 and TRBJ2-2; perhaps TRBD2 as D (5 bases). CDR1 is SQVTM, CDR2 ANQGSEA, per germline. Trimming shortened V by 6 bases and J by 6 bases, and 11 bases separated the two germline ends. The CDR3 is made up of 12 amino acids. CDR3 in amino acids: CSVRPGAGELFF. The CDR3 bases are TGCAGCGTGCGCCCCGGGGCCGGGGAGCTGTTTTTT.

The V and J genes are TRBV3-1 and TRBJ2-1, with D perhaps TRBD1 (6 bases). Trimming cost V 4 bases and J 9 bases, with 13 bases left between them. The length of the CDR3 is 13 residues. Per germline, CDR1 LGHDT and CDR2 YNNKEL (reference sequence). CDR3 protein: CASSRLQGTEQFF. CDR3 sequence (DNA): TGTGCCAGCAGCCGCCTACAGGGTACTGAGCAGTTCTTC.